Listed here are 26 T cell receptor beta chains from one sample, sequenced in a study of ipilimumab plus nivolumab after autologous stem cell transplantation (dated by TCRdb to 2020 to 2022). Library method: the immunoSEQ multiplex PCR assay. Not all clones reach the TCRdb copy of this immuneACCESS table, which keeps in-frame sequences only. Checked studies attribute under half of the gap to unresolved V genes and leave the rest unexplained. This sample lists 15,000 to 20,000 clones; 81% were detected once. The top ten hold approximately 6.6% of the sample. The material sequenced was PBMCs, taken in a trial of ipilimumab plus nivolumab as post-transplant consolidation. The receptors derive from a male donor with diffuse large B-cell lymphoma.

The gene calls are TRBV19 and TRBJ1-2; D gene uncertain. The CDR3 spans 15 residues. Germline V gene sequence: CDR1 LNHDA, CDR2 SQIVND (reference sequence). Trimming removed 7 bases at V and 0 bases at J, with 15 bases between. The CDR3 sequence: CASKGPTPTNYGYTF. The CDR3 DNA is TGTGCCAGTAAAGGACCTACACCCACTAACTATGGCTACACCTTC.

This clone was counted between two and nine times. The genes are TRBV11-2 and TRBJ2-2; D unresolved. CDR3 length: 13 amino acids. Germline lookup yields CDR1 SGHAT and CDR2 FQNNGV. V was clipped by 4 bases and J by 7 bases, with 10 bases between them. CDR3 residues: CASSSTLDGELFF. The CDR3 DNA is TGTGCCAGCAGCTCTACCCTAGACGGGGAGCTGTTTTTT.

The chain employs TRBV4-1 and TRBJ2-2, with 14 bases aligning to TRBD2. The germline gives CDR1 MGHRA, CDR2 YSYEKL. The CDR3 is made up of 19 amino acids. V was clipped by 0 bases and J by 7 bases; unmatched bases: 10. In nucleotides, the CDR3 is TGCGCCAGCAGCCAAGAGGTGGGACTAGCGGGGGCAAGGGTCGGGGAGCTGTTTTTT. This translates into CASSQEVGLAGARVGELFF.

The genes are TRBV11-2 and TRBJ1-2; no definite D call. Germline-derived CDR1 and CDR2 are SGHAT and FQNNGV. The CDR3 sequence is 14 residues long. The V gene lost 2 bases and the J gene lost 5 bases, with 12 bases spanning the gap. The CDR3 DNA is TGTGCCAGCAGCTTACACGGCCCCCAGTATGGCTACACCTTC. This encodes CASSLHGPQYGYTF.

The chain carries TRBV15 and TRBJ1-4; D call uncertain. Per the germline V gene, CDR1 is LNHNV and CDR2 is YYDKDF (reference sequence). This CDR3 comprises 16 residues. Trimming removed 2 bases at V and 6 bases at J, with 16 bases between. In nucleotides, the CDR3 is TGTGCCACCAGCAGACTCAAAGGCCGCCTTTATGAAAAACTGTTTTTT. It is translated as CATSRLKGRLYEKLFF.

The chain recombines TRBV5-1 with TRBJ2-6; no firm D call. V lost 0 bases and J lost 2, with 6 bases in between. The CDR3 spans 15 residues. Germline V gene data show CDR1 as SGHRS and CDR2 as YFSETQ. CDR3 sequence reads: CASSLVRAGANVLTF. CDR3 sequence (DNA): TGCGCCAGCAGCTTGGTTAGGGCTGGGGCCAACGTCCTGACTTTC.

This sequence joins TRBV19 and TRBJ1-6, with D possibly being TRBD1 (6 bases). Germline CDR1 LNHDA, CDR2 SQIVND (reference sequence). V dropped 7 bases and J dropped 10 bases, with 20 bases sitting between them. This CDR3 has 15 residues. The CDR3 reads CASTLSRGGGSPLHF. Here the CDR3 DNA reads TGTGCCAGTACTCTATCCAGGGGAGGTGGGTCACCCCTCCACTTT.

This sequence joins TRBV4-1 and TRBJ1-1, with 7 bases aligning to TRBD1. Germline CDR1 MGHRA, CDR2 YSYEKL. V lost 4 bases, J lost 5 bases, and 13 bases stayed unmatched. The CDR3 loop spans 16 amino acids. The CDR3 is CASSPGEGGAWTEAFF. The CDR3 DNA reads TGCGCCAGCAGCCCAGGAGAAGGGGGCGCGTGGACTGAAGCTTTCTTT.

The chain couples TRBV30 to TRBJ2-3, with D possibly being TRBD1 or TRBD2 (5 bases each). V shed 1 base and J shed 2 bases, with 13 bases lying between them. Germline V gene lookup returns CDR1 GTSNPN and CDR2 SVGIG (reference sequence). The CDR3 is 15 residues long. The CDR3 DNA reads TGTGCCTGGAGTGCCGGGACGGGCGACACAGATACGCAGTATTTT. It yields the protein CAWSAGTGDTDTQYF.

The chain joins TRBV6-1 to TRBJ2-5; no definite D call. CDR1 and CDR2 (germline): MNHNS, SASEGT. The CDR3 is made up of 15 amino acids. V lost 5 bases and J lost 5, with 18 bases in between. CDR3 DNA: TGTGCCAGCAGTCGTCGAGACAATACCTTGGAGACCCAGTACTTC. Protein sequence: CASSRRDNTLETQYF.

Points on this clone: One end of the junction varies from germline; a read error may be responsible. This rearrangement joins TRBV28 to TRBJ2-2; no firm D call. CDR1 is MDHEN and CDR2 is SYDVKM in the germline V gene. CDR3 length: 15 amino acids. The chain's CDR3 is CASSQAPPKTGELFF. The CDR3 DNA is TGTGCCAGCAGTCAAGCGCCACCGAAAACCGGGGAGCTGTTTTTT.

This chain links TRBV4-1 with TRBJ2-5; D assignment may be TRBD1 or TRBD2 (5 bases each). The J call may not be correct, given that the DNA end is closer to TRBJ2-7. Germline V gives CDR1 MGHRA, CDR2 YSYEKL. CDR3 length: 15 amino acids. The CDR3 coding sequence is TGCGCCAGCAGCATTTCCCCACTTCGGGACCACGAGCAGTACTTC. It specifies CASSISPLRDHEQYF.

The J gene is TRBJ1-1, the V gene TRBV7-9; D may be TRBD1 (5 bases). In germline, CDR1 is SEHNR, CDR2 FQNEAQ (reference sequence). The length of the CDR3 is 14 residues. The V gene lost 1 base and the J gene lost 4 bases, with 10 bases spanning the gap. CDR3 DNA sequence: TGTGCCAGCAGCTTAGACCAGGGCCGCACTGAAGCTTTCTTT. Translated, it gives CASSLDQGRTEAFF.

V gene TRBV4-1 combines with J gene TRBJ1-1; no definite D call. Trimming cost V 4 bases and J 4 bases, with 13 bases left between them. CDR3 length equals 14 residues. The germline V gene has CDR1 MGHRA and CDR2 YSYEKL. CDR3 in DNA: TGCGCCAGCAGCCTCGGACTCCGTGGCACTGAAGCTTTCTTT. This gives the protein CASSLGLRGTEAFF.

CDR3 residues: CASSLLGGGDQPQHF. DNA for the CDR3: TGTGCCAGCAGCTTACTGGGGGGCGGAGATCAGCCCCAGCATTTT. This chain links TRBV7-6 with TRBJ1-5; D might be TRBD1 (6 bases). CDR1 is SGHVS, CDR2 FNYEAQ, per germline. Trimming stripped 2 bases from V and 5 bases from J, with 13 bases between. The CDR3 totals 15 residues.

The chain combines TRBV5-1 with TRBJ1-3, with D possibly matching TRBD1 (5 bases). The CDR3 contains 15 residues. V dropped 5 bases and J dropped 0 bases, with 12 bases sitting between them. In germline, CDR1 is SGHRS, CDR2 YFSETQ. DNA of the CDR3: TGCGCCAGCAGGAACAGGCCGGGCTCTGGAAACACCATATATTTT. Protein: CASRNRPGSGNTIYF.

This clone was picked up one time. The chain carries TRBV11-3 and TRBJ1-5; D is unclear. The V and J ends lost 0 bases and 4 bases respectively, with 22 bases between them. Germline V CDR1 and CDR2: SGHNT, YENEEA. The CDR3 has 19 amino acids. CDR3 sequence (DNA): TGTGCCAGCAGCTTAGACCCCTCCCGCGATATACACCTAAATCAGCCCCAGCATTTT. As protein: CASSLDPSRDIHLNQPQHF.

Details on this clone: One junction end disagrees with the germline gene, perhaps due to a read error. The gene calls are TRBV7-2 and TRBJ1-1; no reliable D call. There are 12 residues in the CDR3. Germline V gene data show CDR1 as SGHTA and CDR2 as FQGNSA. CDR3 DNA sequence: TGTGCCAGCAGCTTATACGGGGTTGAAGCTTCCTTT. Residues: CASSLYGVEASF. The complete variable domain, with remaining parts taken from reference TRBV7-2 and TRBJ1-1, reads GAGVSQSPSNKVTEKGKDVELRCDPISGHTALYWYRQSLGQGLEFLIYFQGNSAPDKSGLPSDRFSAERTGGSVSTLTIQRTQQEDSAVYLCASSLYGVEASFGQGTRLTVV.

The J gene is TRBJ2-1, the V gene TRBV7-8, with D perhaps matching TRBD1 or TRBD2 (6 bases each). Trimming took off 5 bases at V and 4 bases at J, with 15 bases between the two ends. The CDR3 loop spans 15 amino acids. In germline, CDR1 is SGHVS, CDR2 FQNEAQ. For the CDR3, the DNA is TGTGCCAGCAGCCGGGGGCAGGGCTTGTACAATGAGCAGTTCTTC. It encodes CASSRGQGLYNEQFF.

The CDR3 nucleotides are TGTGCCAGCAGCTACCAGGGACGGTACAATGAGCAGTTCTTC. Its translation is CASSYQGRYNEQFF. The chain has TRBV7-2 and TRBJ2-1; D possibly matches TRBD1 or TRBD2 (5 bases each). V lost 4 bases and J lost 4, with 11 bases in between. This CDR3 has 14 residues. Per the germline V gene, CDR1 is SGHTA and CDR2 is FQGNSA.

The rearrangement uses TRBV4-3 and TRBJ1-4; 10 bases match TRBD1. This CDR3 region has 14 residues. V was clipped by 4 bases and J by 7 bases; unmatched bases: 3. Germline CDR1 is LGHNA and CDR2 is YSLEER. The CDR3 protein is CASSRGTGAEKLFF. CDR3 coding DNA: TGCGCCAGCAGCCGAGGGACAGGGGCTGAAAAACTGTTTTTT.

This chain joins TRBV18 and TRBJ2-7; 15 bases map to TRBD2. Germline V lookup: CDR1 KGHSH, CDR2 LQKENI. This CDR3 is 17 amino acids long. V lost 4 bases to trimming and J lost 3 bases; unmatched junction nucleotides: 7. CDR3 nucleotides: TGTGCCAGCTCACGGACTAGCGGGGGGGCCTACTACTACGAGCAGTACTTC. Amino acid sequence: CASSRTSGGAYYYEQYF.

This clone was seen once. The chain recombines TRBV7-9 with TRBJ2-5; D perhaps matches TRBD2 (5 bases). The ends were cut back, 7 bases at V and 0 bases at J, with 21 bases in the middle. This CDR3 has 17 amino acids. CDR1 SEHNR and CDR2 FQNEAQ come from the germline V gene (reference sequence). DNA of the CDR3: TGTGCCAGCAACCGCGCGAGGGCGTCGGGGTACCAAGAGACCCAGTACTTC. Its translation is CASNRARASGYQETQYF.

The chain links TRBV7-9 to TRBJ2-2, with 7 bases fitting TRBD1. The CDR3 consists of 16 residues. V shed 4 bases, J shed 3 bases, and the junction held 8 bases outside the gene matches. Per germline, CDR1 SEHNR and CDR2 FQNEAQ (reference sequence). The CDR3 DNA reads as TGTGCCAGCAGCTCCAGACAGGGTACGGACACCGGGGAGCTGTTTTTT. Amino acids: CASSSRQGTDTGELFF.

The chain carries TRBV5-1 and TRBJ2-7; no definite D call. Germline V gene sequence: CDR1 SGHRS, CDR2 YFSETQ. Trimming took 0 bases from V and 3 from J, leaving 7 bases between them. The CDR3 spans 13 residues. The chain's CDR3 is CASSLVRNYEQYF. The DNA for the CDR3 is TGCGCCAGCAGCTTGGTACGGAACTACGAGCAGTACTTC.

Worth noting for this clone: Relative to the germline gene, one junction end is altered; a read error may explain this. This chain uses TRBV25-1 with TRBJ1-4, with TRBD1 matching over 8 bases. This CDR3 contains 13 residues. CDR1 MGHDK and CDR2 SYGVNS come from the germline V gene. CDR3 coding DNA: TGTGCCAGCGGGACAGGCTATAATGAAGAACTGTTTTTT. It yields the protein CASGTGYNEELFF.